The sequence of this T cell receptor beta chain was determined in a study of blood T cells in healthy people across ages. For the second PCR, which ran for about 7 to 11 cycles, a sample-barcoded 5' primer and a J-beta primer mix were used. From the 5' RACE reads, TCRdb called clonotypes with MiXCR, one entry per CDR3 protein. This sample has around 1.5 million distinct CDR3 sequences; roughly 32% occur once, and the top ten carry approximately 10%. To note about this clonotype: As yet, its antigen is unknown.

General observations from the study: There were more naive CD4+ cells and higher diversity in long-lived donors than in aged donors. Naive T cell percentage showed a strong correlation with the diversity of TCR beta.

The TCR sequence derives from a woman aged 30 to 39 in good health. Input material: blood.

This CDR3 reads CASSYGGSGYNEQFF. CDR3 sequence (DNA): TGTGCCAGCAGTTACGGTGGAAGCGGATACAATGAGCAGTTCTTC. The V and J genes are TRBV6-5 and TRBJ2-1; perhaps TRBD2 as D (5 bases). Deletions cut 2 bases from V and 4 bases from J, with 12 bases between. The CDR3 is 15 amino acids. The germline V gene encodes CDR1 MNHEY and CDR2 SVGAGI.